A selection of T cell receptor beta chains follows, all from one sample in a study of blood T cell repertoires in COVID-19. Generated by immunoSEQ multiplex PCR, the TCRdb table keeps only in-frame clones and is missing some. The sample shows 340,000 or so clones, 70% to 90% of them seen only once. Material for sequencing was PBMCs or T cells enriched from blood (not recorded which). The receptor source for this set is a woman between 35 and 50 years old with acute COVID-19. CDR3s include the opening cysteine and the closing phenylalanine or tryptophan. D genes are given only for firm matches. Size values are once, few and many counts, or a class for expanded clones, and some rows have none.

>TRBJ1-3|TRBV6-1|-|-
TGTGCCAGCAGTGGGGGCAGGGCGAGCTCTGGAAACACCATATATTTT
CASSGGRASSGNTIYF
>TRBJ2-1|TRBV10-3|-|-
TGTGCCATCAGTGGGACTTCGTCCTACAATGAGCAGTTCTTC
CAISGTSSYNEQFF
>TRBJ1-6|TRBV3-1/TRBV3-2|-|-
TGTGCCAGCAGCCAAGATCCGCCGGGACAACTATCACCCCTCCACTTT
CASSQDPPGQLSPLHF
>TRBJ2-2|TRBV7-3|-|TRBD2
TGTGCCAGCAGCTTAACTCCCCTAGCGGGGAAGACCGGGGAGCTGTTTTTT
CASSLTPLAGKTGELFF
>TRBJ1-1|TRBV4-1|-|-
TGCGCCAGCAGCCAAGATCCCCGGACAGACACTGAAGCTTTCTTT
CASSQDPRTDTEAFF
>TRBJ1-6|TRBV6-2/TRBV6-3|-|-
TGTGCCAGCAGTTATCGGCAGAATGGGCCCTATAATTCACCCCTCCACTTT
CASSYRQNGPYNSPLHF
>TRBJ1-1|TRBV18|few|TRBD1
TGTGCCAGCTCAGCAGGGGGATCAAACACTGAAGCTTTCTTT
CASSAGGSNTEAFF
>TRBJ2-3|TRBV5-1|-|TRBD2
TGCGCCAGCAGCTTGGGACTAGCGGGATCCACAGATACGCAGTATTTT
CASSLGLAGSTDTQYF
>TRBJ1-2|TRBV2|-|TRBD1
TGTGCCAGCAGCCCCGACAGGGTGTTATATGGCTACACCTTC
CASSPDRVLYGYTF
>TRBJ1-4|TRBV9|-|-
TGTGCCAGCAGCGTAGTGTACGGGGCTAATGAAAAACTGTTTTTT
CASSVVYGANEKLFF
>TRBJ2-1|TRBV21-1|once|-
TGTGCCAGCAGCAAAAATCGGGCCATGGACAGGGGGGGACTAGCGGGAGTCGGGGATGAGCAGTTCTTC
CASSKNRAMDRGGLAGVGDEQFF
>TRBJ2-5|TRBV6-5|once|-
TGTGCCAGCAGTTATGTCCGTAGCGGACAAGAGACCCAGTACTTC
CASSYVRSGQETQYF
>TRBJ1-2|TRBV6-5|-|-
TGTGCCAGCAGTCTGGGACTTAACTATGGCTACACCTTC
CASSLGLNYGYTF
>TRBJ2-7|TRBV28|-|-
TGTGCCAGCAGGGCCGGGACCTACGAGCAGTACTTC
CASRAGTYEQYF
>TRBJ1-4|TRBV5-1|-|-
TGCGCCAGTGCCGTTCAGGGTAGACGTGAAAAACTGTTTTTT
CASAVQGRREKLFF
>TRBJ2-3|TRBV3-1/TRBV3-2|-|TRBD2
TGTGCCAGCAGTAGGACTAGCGGGAGTTGGAGCACAGATACGCAGTATTTT
CASSRTSGSWSTDTQYF
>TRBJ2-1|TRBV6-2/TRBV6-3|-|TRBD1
TGTGCCAGCAGTTACGGTTGGGACAGGGCAATCGAGCGGCCGTCGAATGAGCAGTTCTTC
CASSYGWDRAIERPSNEQFF
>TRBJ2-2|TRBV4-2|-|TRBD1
TGTGCCAGCAGCCAAAAGCCGGGACAGGGGAGTATCACCGGGGAGCTGTTTTTT
CASSQKPGQGSITGELFF
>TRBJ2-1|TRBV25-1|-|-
TGTGCCAGCAGTGTAGGAGGGACCTACAATGAGCAGTTCTTC
CASSVGGTYNEQFF
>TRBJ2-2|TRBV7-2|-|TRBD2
TGTGCCAGCAGTTCCCGCGGGGGCACCGGGGAGCTGTTTTTT
CASSSRGGTGELFF
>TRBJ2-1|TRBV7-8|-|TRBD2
TGTGCCAGCAGTTACAGGTTCCCGGGACTAGCGAGCAATGAGCAGTTCTTC
CASSYRFPGLASNEQFF
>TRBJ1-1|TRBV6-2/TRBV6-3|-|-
TGTGCCAGCAGTTTGACACGGACTGAAGCTTTCTTT
CASSLTRTEAFF
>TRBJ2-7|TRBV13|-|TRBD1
TGTGCCAGCAGCTCCCCGGGACAGGACCACTACGAGCAGTACTTC
CASSSPGQDHYEQYF
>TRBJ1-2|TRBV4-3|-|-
TGCGCCAGCAGCCCTAGCTGGGGTTCTCGCATCTATGGCTACACCTTC
CASSPSWGSRIYGYTF
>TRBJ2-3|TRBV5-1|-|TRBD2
TGCGCCAGCAGCTTTGATGCTAGCGGGGGGGGAGGTACGCAGTATTTT
CASSFDASGGGGTQYF
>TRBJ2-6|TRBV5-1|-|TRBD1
TGCGCCAGCAGCTTGGGACAGGGGATCACCATAAGTCGGGGGGCCAACGTCCTGACTTTC
CASSLGQGITISRGANVLTF
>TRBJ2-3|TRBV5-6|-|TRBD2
TGTGCCAGCAGCTTACGACTAGCGGGAGTGGTTGATACGCAGTATTTT
CASSLRLAGVVDTQYF
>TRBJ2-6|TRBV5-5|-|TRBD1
TGTGCCAGCAGCGCGTACGACAGGGGCCCCTCTGGGGCCAACGTCCTGACTTTC
CASSAYDRGPSGANVLTF
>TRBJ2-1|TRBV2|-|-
TGTGCCAGCAGTGAACGTGGGCTACCGAGCTCCTACAATGAGCAGTTCTTC
CASSERGLPSSYNEQFF
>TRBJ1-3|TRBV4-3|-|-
TGCGCCAGCAGCCAAGATAGCGGCGGCGCCTCTGGAAACACCATATATTTT
CASSQDSGGASGNTIYF
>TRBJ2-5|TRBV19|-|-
TGTGCCAGTAGTATTAGCGGCTCCGCCGGGGAGACCCAGTACTTC
CASSISGSAGETQYF
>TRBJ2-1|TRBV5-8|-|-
TGTGCCAGCAGCCACGAGGAGGGCGAGTTCTTC
CASSHEEGEFF
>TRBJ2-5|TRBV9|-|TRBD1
TGTGCCAGCAGCGAGACCCCTGACAGGGCCCGGGAGACCCAGTACTTC
CASSETPDRARETQYF
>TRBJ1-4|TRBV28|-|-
TGTGCCAGCAGTTTCAGACAGGCAGTAGGTGAAAAACTGTTTTTT
CASSFRQAVGEKLFF
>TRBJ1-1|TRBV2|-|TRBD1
TGTGCCAGCAGCGGACAGGCGAAGAACACTGAAGCTTTCTTT
CASSGQAKNTEAFF
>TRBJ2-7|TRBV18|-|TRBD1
TGTGCCAGCTCACCATCGGGACAGGGGTACGAGCAGTACTTC
CASSPSGQGYEQYF
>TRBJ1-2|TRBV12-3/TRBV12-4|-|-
TGTGCCAGCAGTTTTGGGAGCTATGGCTACACCTTC
CASSFGSYGYTF
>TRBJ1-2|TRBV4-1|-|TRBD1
TGCGCCAGCAGCCAGACTGGGACAGGCACTAACTATGGCTACACCTTC
CASSQTGTGTNYGYTF
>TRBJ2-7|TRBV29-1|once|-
TGCAGCGTGGCACGGGTGGACATCTACGAGCAGTACTTC
CSVARVDIYEQYF
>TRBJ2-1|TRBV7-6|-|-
TGTGCCAGCAGCTTAGCGAGAGGGGGTAGATTCAATGAGCAGTTCTTC
CASSLARGGRFNEQFF
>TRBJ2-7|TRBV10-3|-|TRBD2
TGTGCCATCAGCGGTGGACTAGCGGGAGATGGGGGGGACGAGCAGTACTTC
CAISGGLAGDGGDEQYF
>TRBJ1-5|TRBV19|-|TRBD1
TGTGCCAGTAACGACAGGGGGCATGTTCAGCCCCAGCATTTT
CASNDRGHVQPQHF
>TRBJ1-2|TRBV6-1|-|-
TGTGCCAGCAGTGAAGTCCCAGACTATGGCTACACCTTC
CASSEVPDYGYTF
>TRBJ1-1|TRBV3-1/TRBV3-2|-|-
TGTGCCAGCAGCCAAACAGGGCTCAACACTGAAGCTTTCTTT
CASSQTGLNTEAFF